This T cell receptor beta chain comes out of a study of blood T cells in healthy people across ages. Trimming left V 0 bases short and J 8 bases short, with 11 bases between. CDR3 size: 15 residues. Germline assignment: CDR1 PRHDT and CDR2 FYEKMQ (reference sequence). Whenever a sample was processed, at least 6.5 million PBMCs were isolated. Combining a sample-barcoded 5' primer with a J-beta primer mix, a second PCR ran for 7 to 11 cycles. Each cDNA molecule, via a template-switch adaptor with 12 random nucleotides, was tagged. Every sample gave at least 2.5 million paired-end reads containing CDR3. TCRdb recomputed calls from the 5' RACE reads with MiXCR, one row per CDR3 protein. The table lists fewer than 2,000,000 distinct CDR3 sequences, 30% to 40% of them singletons, with around 23% in the top ten.

Sequencing input: blood. This TCR derives from a human donor in good health. This chain uses TRBV13 with TRBJ1-6; tentative D call: TRBD1 (6 bases). The chain's CDR3 is CASSLGNRAYSPLHF. CDR3 DNA: TGTGCCAGCAGCTTAGGGAACAGGGCTTATTCACCCCTCCACTTT. Full variable domain (outside the CDR3, taken from reference TRBV13 and TRBJ1-6): AAGVIQSPRHLIKEKRETATLKCYPIPRHDTVYWYQQGPGQDPQFLISFYEKMQSDKGSIPDRFSAQQFSDYHSELNMSSLELGDSALYFCASSLGNRAYSPLHFGNGTRLTVT.